The entry below describes one TCR beta chain. Reverse transcription used roughly 0.5 to 1 ug RNA and random hexamers. Via MiXCR, TCRdb re-called the immunoSEQ multiplex PCR reads, giving one row per CDR3 protein. In the table there are around 80,000 distinct CDR3 sequences, approximately 94% of which are singletons. The germline V gene has CDR1 SSHAT and CDR2 FNYEAQ (reference sequence). The CDR3 extends over 15 amino acids. Trimming removed 2 bases from V and 3 bases from J; junction bases left unmatched: 4. This sample is drawn from a study of CD8 T cells in Susac syndrome. The chain couples TRBV7-7 to TRBJ2-7; 10 positions agree with TRBD1. Sample: CD8+ T cells from PBMCs. The TCR was taken from a human donor with Susac syndrome. CDR3 sequence (DNA): TGTGCCAGCAGCTTATCGTGGGACAGGGGCTACGAGCAGTACTTC. Amino acid sequence: CASSLSWDRGYEQYF.